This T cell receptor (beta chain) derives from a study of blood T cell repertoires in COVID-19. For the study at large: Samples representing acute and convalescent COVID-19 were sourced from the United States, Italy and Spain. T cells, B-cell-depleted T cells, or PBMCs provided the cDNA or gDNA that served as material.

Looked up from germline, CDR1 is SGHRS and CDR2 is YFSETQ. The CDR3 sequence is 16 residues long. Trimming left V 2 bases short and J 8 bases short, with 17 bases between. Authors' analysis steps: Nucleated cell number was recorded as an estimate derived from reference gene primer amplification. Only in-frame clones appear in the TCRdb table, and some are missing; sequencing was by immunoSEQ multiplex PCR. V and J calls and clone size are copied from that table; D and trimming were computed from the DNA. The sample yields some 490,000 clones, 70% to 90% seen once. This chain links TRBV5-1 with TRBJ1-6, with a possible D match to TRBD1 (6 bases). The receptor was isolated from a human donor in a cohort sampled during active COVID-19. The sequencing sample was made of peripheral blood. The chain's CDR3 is CASSLVTGPLDSPLHF. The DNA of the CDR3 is TGCGCCAGCAGCTTAGTCACAGGGCCGCTTGATTCACCCCTCCACTTT.